The clone carrying this T cell receptor (beta chain) was observed a few times. Its target is unknown. The 5'RACE template-switching step produced TCR cDNA and added a universal primer site and UMIs. One entry per CDR3 protein results from TCRdb running MiXCR on the 5' RACE reads. In the table there are 400,000 or so distinct CDR3 sequences, over 5% of which are singletons. The sample is drawn from a study of T cells after yellow fever vaccination. Germline V lookup: CDR1 DFQATT, CDR2 SNEGSKA (reference sequence). The V end was cut by 7 bases, the J end by 0 bases, with 12 bases between. This CDR3 has 13 amino acids. Findings and limits, study-wide: Among all clonotypes, a small share was observed in both CD4 and CD8 compartments. At 95% to 98% for CD4 and about 91% for CD8, most primary-vaccination clones showed up again after the booster. Abundant clonotypes (contaminants from the bulk population) could be present in FACS-sorted repertoires.

This TCR was recovered from a man aged 25-45 years who received the YFV17D yellow fever vaccine. The chain is built from TRBV20-1 and TRBJ1-1; perhaps TRBD1 as D (5 bases). The starting material was PBMCs, obtained 5 days after the yellow fever booster vaccination. CDR3 amino acids: CSEKGPMNTEAFF. Here the CDR3 DNA reads TGCAGTGAGAAGGGACCTATGAACACTGAAGCTTTCTTT.